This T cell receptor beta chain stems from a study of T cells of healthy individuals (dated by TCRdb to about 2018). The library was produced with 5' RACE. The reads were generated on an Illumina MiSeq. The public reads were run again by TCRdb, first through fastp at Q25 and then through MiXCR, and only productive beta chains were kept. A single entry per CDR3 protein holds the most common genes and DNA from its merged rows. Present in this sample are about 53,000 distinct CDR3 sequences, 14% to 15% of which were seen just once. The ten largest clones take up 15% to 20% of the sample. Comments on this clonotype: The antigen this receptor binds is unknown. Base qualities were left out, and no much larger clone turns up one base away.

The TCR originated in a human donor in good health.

The CDR3 region reads CASSLELAGGGVRQYF. DNA sequence: TGTGCCAGCAGCTTAGAGCTAGCGGGGGGCGGGGTGAGGCAGTATTTT. The sequence is built from TRBV7-8 and TRBJ2-3, with 11 bases matching TRBD2. Via the germline V gene, CDR1 is SGHVS and CDR2 FQNEAQ. V is trimmed back by 1 base and J by 11 bases, and the junction contains 11 bases that no gene match accounts for. The CDR3 holds 16 amino acids from the cysteine to the phenylalanine. Left in the record is the CDR3 DNA by itself, 48 bases read in frame from the first base.